This section outlines one TCR beta chain sequence together with its context. This sample was included in a study of T cells in Graves' hyperthyroidism and ophthalmopathy. RNA transcripts yielded amplified TCR beta CDR3 regions. During a first-round RT-PCR of the TCR CDR3, the HTBI primer set was used. Each CDR3 protein is one row after TCRdb ran MiXCR on the multiplex PCR reads. The data contain about 350,000 distinct CDR3 sequences, 15% to 20% of them singletons. Clinical symptoms, serum thyroxine and TRAb, thyroid ultrasound and orbital computed tomography were used for the diagnoses. This TCR derives from a woman in her thirties or forties with Graves' ophthalmopathy. The sample consisted of blood.

CDR3 nucleotide sequence: TGTGCCAGCAGTTTAGAGACAGCGTACCAAGAGACCCAGTACTTC. This gives the protein CASSLETAYQETQYF. This chain uses TRBV28 with TRBJ2-5; the D gene is possibly TRBD1 (5 bases). The germline V gene encodes CDR1 MDHEN and CDR2 SYDVKM. V was clipped by 2 bases and J by 0 bases, with 10 bases between them. The CDR3 totals 15 residues.